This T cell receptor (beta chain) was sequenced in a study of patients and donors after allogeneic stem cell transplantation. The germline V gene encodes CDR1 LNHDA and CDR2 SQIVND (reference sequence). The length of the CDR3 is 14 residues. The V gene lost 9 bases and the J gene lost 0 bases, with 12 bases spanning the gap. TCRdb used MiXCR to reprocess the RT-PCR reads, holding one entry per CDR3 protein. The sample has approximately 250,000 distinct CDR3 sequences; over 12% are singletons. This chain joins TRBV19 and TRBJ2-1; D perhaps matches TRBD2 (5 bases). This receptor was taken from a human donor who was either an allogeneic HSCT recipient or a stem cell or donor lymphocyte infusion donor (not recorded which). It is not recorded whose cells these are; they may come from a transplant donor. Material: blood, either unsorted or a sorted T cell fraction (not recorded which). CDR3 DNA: TGTGCCAGCGACGGAGGTAGCTCCTACAATGAGCAGTTCTTC. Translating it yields CASDGGSSYNEQFF.